Included here is one T cell receptor beta chain sequence, with context. The target antigen is unknown. These data are taken from a study of neoadjuvant anti-PD-1 for oral cavity cancer. General study findings and limits: Pretreatment Treg/Th17 ratio correlated inversely with post-treatment tumor clonality.

Time point: after neoadjuvant nivolumab, at surgical resection. Patients were newly diagnosed with stage II-IVA oral cavity squamous cell carcinoma without prior systemic or radiation treatment. The patients had HPV-negative, locally advanced oral cavity squamous cell carcinoma. CDR1 SGHRS and CDR2 YFSETQ come from the germline V gene. The CDR3 spans 15 residues. Trimming removed 0 bases at V and 0 bases at J, with 8 bases between. This table comes from immunoSEQ multiplex PCR, and its TCRdb copy is limited to in-frame clones, with some not included. This table holds 9,500 to 15,000 clones, 60% to 80% found once.

V gene TRBV5-1 combines with J gene TRBJ2-3, with a tentative D call TRBD1 (5 bases). This sequence was found in a person aged 35-79 years with oral cavity squamous cell carcinoma. Sequencing used PBMCs, obtained after nivolumab (anti-PD-1) treatment. This chain's CDR3 is CASSLGTTSTDTQYF. CDR3 DNA sequence: TGCGCCAGCAGCTTGGGGACAACCAGCACAGATACGCAGTATTTT.